Each of the 7 T cell receptor beta chains below was sequenced from the same sample in a study of control samples from healthy donors and cancer patients. The data were produced by immunoSEQ multiplex PCR, yet TCRdb's version contains in-frame clones alone and is incomplete. The sample holds 150,000 to 200,000 clones, 91% seen once. The specimen sequenced was blood. The receptors were sampled from a woman younger than 45 in good health.

The chain recombines TRBV6-5 with TRBJ2-7, with D perhaps being TRBD1 or TRBD2 (5 bases each). V lost 5 bases, J lost 2 bases, and 13 bases lay in between. The CDR3 runs to 14 residues. The germline V gene encodes CDR1 MNHEY and CDR2 SVGAGI. CDR3 region: CASSRRTRTYEQYF. The CDR3 DNA reads TGTGCCAGCAGTCGGAGGACAAGAACCTACGAGCAGTACTTC.

J is TRBJ2-3 and V is TRBV11-2; D possibly corresponds to TRBD2 (7 bases). Per the germline V gene, CDR1 is SGHAT and CDR2 is FQNNGV. V was clipped by 1 base and J by 4 bases, with 15 bases between them. The CDR3 runs to 16 residues. CDR3 protein: CASSLGRGALADTQYF. In DNA, the CDR3 is TGTGCCAGCAGCTTAGGTCGGGGGGCCTTGGCAGATACGCAGTATTTT.

This chain connects TRBV2 to TRBJ2-4, with 8 bases identical to TRBD1. The CDR3 spans 13 residues. Germline lookup yields CDR1 SNHLY and CDR2 FYNNEI. V lost 4 bases and J lost 6; bases outside the gene matches: 2. CDR3 region: CASSADRGNIQYF. In DNA, the CDR3 is TGTGCCAGCAGTGCTGACAGGGGAAACATTCAGTACTTC.

The chain links TRBV13 to TRBJ2-7; D unresolved. The germline V gene encodes CDR1 PRHDT and CDR2 FYEKMQ (reference sequence). V was shortened by 5 bases and J by 0 bases, with 11 bases between the two germline ends. The CDR3 is 14 residues long. CDR3 coding DNA: TGTGCCAGCAGCCGGGCCTCAAGCTCCTACGAGCAGTACTTC. As protein: CASSRASSSYEQYF.

This clone appeared a few times. The gene calls are TRBV5-1 and TRBJ2-1, with D possibly being TRBD2 (5 bases). The CDR3 spans 15 residues. With 6 bases removed from V and 0 bases from J, the gap between germline ends came to 13 bases. Germline-derived CDR1 and CDR2 are SGHRS and YFSETQ. The CDR3 DNA reads TGCGCCAGCAAAACCGGGGAGAGCTCCTACAATGAGCAGTTCTTC. As protein: CASKTGESSYNEQFF.

The genes are TRBV7-9 and TRBJ1-2, with 9 bases matching TRBD1. V was clipped by 7 bases and J by 4 bases; unmatched bases: 10. Looked up from germline, CDR1 is SEHNR and CDR2 is FQNEAQ (reference sequence). The CDR3 is made up of 15 amino acids. The CDR3 DNA sequence: TGTGCCAGCACCAAGCCGGGACAGGGCACCTATGGCTACACCTTC. Amino acid sequence: CASTKPGQGTYGYTF.

This clone came up once. The rearrangement uses TRBV6-1 and TRBJ1-1; D perhaps matches TRBD1 (5 bases). Trimming took 3 bases from V and 2 from J, leaving 7 bases between them. The CDR3 is 13 residues long. Germline values: CDR1 MNHNS, CDR2 SASEGT. This CDR3 is CASSDRDNTEAFF. CDR3 DNA sequence: TGTGCCAGCAGTGACAGGGATAACACTGAAGCTTTCTTT.